The TCR beta chain under discussion was sequenced for a study of regulatory T cells in long-lasting Graves disease. CDR3 regions were amplified by Arm-PCR using iRepertoire HTBI primers to build TCR beta libraries. From the multiplex PCR reads, TCRdb called clonotypes with MiXCR, one entry per CDR3 protein. The sample records 400,000 to 500,000 distinct CDR3 sequences, about 15% being singletons. Time point indicated: newly diagnosed GD, antithyroid drugs for less than 3 months. Extracted RNA from PBMCs served as the source of the TCR library. Notes on this clonotype: One base away lies a much larger clone, so this may be a sequencing read error.

The sample was also reused in another study, on T cells in Graves' hyperthyroidism and ophthalmopathy.

The TCR comes from a woman in her 40s with Graves disease. The starting material was peripheral blood mononuclear cells (PBMCs), obtained at new diagnosis, from a patient treated with antithyroid drugs.

The CDR3 DNA reads TGTGCCAGCACTCCGATCCTTATAGATACGCAGTATTTT. Amino acids: CASTPILIDTQYF. The chain employs TRBV12-3 or TRBV12-4 and TRBJ2-3; the D is unclear. The CDR3 has 13 amino acids. Trimming removed 7 bases at V and 5 bases at J, with 13 bases between.